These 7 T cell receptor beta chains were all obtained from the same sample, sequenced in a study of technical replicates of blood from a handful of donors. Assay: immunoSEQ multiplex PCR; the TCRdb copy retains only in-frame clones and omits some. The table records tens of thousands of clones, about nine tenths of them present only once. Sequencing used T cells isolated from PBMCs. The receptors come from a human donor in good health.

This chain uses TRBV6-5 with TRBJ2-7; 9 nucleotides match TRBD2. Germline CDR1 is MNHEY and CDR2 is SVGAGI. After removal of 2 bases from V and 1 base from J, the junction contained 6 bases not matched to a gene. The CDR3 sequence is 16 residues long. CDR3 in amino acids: CASSYGPAGGSYEQYF. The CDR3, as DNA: TGTGCCAGCAGTTACGGGCCAGCGGGAGGATCCTACGAGCAGTACTTC.

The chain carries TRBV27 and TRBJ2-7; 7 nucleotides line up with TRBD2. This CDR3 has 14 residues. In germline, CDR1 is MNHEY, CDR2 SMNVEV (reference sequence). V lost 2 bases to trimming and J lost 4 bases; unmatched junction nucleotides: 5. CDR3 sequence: CASSLGRGAYEQYF. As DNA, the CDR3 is TGTGCCAGCAGTTTAGGGAGGGGAGCGTACGAGCAGTACTTC.

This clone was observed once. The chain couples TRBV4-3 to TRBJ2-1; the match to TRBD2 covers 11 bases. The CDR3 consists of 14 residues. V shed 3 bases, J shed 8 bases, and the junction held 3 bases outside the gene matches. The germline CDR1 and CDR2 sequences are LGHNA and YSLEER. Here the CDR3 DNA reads TGCGCCAGCAGCCATACTAGCGGGAGCGATGAGCAGTTCTTC. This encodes CASSHTSGSDEQFF.

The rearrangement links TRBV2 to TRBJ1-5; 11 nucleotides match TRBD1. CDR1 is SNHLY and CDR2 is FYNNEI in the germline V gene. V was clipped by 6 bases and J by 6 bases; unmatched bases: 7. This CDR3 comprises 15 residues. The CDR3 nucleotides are TGTGCCAGCAGCAGAGGACAGGGGGCGGGTCAGCCCCAGCATTTT. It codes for CASSRGQGAGQPQHF.

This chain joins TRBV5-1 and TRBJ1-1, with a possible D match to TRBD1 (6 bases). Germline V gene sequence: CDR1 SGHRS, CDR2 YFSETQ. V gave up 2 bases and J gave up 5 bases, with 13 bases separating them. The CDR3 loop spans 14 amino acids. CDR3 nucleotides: TGCGCCAGCAGCTTTCAGGGGCGAGGGACTGAAGCTTTCTTT. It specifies CASSFQGRGTEAFF.

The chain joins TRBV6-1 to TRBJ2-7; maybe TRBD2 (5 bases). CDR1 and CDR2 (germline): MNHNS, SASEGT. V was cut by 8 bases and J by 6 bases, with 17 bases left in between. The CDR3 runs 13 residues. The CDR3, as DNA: TGTGCCAGCGTCGCGGGTTTTATTGGCGAGCAGTACTTC. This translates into CASVAGFIGEQYF.

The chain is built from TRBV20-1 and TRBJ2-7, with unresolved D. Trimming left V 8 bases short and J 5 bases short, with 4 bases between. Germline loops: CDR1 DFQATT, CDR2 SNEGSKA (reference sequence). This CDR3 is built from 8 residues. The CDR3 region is CSYDEQYF. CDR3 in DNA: TGCAGTTATGACGAGCAGTACTTC.